The text below deals with one T cell receptor beta chain. Its antigen is not known. TCR sequencing covered a few patients who responded to pembrolizumab. This sample is drawn from a study of PD-1 blockade in mismatch repair-deficient tumors. Overall study findings and caveats: Tumor-resident clones, often undetectable pretreatment in blood, expanded then contracted after pembrolizumab.

Here immunoSEQ multiplex PCR was the method, and the copy in TCRdb shows in-frame clones only, minus some. The sample yields 14,000 or so clones, approximately 82% seen once. This CDR3 contains 18 residues. The V gene's germline CDR1 is MDHEN and CDR2 SYDVKM. V was clipped by 3 bases and J by 8 bases; unmatched bases: 12. The chain has TRBV28 and TRBJ2-1; 14 positions agree with TRBD2. This sequence was found in an adult with mismatch repair-deficient cancer. The sequenced sample was PBMCs, obtained less than 15 weeks after starting pembrolizumab. CDR3 DNA: TGTGCCAGCAGTTTTAGGGGAAAGGGACTAGCGGGAGATCATGAGCAGTTCTTC. This encodes CASSFRGKGLAGDHEQFF. Drawing the rest from reference TRBV28 and TRBJ2-1, the complete variable domain is DVKVTQSSRYLVKRTGEKVFLECVQDMDHENMFWYRQDPGLGLRLIYFSYDVKMKEKGDIPEGYSVSREKKERFSLILESASTNQTSMYLCASSFRGKGLAGDHEQFFGPGTRLTVL.